The present T cell receptor beta chain was sequenced within a study of T-cell memory formation after mild COVID-19. The study, taken as a whole, reports: Contracting clones localized mainly to CM and EM when CD4+ and mainly to EMRA when CD8+.

Worth noting for this clonotype: What it recognizes is unknown.

The CDR3 runs to 15 residues. J lost 2 bases, V lost 4 bases, and 8 bases had no gene match. Germline V gene data show CDR1 as SGHDT and CDR2 as YYEEEE. TCR alpha and TCR beta cDNA libraries with sample barcodes and UMIs came from 5'RACE using constant-segment primers. TCRdb re-derived calls from the 5' RACE reads in MiXCR, one entry per CDR3 protein. The sample yields roughly 300,000 distinct CDR3 sequences, approximately 15% seen once. V gene TRBV5-6 combines with J gene TRBJ2-5; 7 bases are a match to TRBD1. This receptor was identified in a man aged 18 to 29 who had mild COVID-19 (a few samples of this study predate the infection). Cell type and time point are not known. Sample: PBMCs or a T cell subset sorted from them (not recorded which). The CDR3 loop is CASSQDRIGQETQYF. CDR3 in DNA: TGTGCCAGCAGCCAGGACAGGATAGGACAAGAGACCCAGTACTTC.